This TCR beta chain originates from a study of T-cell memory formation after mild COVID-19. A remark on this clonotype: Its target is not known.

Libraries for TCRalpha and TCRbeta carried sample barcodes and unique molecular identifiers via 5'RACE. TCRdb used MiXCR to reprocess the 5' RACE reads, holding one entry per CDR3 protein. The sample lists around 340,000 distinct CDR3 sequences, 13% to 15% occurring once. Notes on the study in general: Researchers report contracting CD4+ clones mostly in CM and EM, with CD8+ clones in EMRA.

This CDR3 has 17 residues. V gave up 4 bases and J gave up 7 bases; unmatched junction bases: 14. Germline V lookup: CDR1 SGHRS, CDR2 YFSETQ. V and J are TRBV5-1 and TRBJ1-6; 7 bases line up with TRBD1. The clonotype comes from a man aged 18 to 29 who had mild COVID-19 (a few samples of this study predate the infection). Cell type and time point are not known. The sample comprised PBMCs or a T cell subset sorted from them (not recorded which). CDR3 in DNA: TGCGCCAGCAGCCCGAGAAAAGACGGACAGGTCAATTCACCCCTCCACTTT. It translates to CASSPRKDGQVNSPLHF.